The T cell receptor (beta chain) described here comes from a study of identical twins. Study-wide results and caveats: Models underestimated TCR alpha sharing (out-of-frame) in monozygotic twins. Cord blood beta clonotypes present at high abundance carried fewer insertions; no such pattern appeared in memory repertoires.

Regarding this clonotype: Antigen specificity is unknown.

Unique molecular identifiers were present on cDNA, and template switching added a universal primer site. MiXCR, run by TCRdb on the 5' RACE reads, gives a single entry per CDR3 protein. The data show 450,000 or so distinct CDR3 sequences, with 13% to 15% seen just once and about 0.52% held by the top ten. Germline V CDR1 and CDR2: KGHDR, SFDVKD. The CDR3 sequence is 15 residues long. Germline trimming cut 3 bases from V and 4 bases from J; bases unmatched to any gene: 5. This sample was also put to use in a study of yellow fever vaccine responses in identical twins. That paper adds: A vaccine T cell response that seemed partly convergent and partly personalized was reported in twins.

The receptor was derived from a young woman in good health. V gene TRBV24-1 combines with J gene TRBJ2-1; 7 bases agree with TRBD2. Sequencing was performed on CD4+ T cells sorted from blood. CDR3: CATSDSGIPYNEQFF. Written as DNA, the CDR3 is TGTGCCACCAGTGATAGCGGGATCCCGTACAATGAGCAGTTCTTC.